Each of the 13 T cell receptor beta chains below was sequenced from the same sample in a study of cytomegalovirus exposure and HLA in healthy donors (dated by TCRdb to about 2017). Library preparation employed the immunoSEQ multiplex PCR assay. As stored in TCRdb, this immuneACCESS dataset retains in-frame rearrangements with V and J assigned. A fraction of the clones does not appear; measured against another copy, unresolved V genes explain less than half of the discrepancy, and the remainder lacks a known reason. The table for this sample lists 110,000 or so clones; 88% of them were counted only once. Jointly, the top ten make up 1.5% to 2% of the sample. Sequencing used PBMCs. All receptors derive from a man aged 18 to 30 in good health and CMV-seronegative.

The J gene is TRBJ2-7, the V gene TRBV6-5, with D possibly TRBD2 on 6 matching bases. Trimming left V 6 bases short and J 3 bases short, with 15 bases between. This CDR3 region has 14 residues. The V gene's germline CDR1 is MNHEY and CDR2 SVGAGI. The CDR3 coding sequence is TGTGCCAGCAGGACCGGGACTTCGTACTACGAGCAGTACTTC. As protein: CASRTGTSYYEQYF.

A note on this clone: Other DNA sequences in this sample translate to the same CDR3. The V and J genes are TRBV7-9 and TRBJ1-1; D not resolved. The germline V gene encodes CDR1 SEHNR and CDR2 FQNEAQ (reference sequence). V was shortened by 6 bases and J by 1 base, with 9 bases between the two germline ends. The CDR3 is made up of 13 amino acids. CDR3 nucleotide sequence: TGTGCCAGCAGTCCTTCAGGGAACACTGAAGCTTTCTTT. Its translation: CASSPSGNTEAFF.

The chain's CDR3 is CASSREQGAGDTQYF. In DNA, the CDR3 is TGTGCCAGCAGCAGGGAACAGGGGGCAGGAGATACGCAGTATTTT. The chain uses TRBV5-5 and TRBJ2-3; 9 nucleotides agree with TRBD1. This CDR3 is 15 amino acids long. The V segment lost 4 bases and the J segment 5 bases; nucleotides outside the gene matches: 8. Germline-derived CDR1 and CDR2 are SGHKS and YYEKEE (reference sequence).

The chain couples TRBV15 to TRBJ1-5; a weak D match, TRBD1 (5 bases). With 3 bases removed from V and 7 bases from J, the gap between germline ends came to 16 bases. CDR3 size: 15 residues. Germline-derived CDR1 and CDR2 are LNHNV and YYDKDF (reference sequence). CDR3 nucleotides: TGTGCCACCAGCAGCAGGGAGGGCTGGCGCCAGCCCCAGCATTTT. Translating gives CATSSREGWRQPQHF.

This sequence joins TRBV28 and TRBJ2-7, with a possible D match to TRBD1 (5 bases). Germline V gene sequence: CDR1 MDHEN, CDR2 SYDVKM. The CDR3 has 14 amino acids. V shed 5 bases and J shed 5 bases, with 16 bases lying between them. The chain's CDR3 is CASSPRQRRNEQYF. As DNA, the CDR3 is TGTGCCAGCAGTCCCCGACAGAGACGGAACGAGCAGTACTTC.

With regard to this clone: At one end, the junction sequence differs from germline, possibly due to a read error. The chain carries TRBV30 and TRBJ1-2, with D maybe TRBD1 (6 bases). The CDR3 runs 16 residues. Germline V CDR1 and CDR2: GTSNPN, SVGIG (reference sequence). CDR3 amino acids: CAWSRLRDISNYGHTF. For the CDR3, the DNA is TGTGCCTGGAGCCGATTAAGGGACATATCTAACTATGGCCACACCTTC.

CDR3 sequence (DNA): TGTGCCAGCAGCCTCAACTTCGGAGGGAACACTGAAGCTTTCTTT. Translating gives CASSLNFGGNTEAFF. The chain uses TRBV6-4 and TRBJ1-1, with D unresolved. This CDR3 is 15 amino acids long. From germline, CDR1 is MRHNA and CDR2 SNTAGT. V lost 6 bases and J lost 1, with 15 bases in between.

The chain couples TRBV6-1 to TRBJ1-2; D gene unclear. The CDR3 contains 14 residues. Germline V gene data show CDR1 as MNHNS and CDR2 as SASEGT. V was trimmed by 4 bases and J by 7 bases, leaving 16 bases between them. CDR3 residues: CASSAIGGLRGYTF. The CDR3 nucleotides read TGTGCCAGCAGTGCTATAGGAGGGCTTCGTGGCTACACCTTC.

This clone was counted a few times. The CDR3 loop reads CASSLNTEAFF. The CDR3 nucleotides read TGTGCCAGCAGCCTAAACACTGAAGCTTTCTTT. The chain employs TRBV13 and TRBJ1-1; D ambiguous. The V and J ends lost 5 bases and 2 bases respectively, with 3 bases between them. The CDR3 spans 11 residues. CDR1 and CDR2 (germline): PRHDT, FYEKMQ (reference sequence).

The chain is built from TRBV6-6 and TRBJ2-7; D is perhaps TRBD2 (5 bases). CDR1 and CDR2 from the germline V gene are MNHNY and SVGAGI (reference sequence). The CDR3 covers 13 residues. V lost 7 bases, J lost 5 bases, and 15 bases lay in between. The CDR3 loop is CASMSSTTNEQYF. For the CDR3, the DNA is TGTGCCAGCATGTCTAGCACCACAAACGAGCAGTACTTC.

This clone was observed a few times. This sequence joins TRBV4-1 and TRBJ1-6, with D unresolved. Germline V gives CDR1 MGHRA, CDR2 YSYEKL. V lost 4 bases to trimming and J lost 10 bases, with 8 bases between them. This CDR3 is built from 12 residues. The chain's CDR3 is CASSPGMSPLHF. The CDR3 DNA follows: TGCGCCAGCAGCCCAGGAATGTCACCCCTCCACTTT.

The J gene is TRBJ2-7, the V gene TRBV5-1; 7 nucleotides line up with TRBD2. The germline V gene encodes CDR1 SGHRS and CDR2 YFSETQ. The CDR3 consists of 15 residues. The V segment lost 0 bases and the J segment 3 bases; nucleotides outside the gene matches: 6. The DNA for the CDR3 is TGCGCCAGCAGCTTGGGCTCTAGCGGAGACTACGAGCAGTACTTC. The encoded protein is CASSLGSSGDYEQYF.

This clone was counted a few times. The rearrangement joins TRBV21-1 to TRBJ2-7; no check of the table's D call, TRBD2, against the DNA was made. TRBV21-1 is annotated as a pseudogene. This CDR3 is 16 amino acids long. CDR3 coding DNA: TGTGCCAGCAGCTGGAGGGAGGCTAGCGGGGCGTACGAGCAGTACTTC. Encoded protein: CASSWREASGAYEQYF.